Listed below are T cell receptor beta chains from one sample, sequenced in a study of T cells in Graves' hyperthyroidism and ophthalmopathy. Each CDR3 protein is one row after TCRdb ran MiXCR on the multiplex PCR reads. The sample has roughly 840,000 distinct CDR3 sequences; 38% are singletons. The sample consisted of blood. The receptor source for this set is a man aged 18 to 30 with Graves' hyperthyroidism. The CDR3 runs from the conserved cysteine through the conserved F or W. A D gene is named only where the DNA matches it firmly. Clone sizes are given selectively: once, few, many, or a class where the clone is expanded.

cdr3_length clone_size d_call j_call v_call cdr3_aa cdr3_nt
14 - - TRBJ1-5 TRBV6-5 CASRLSGLEQPQHF TGTGCCAGCAGGTTGTCGGGACTCGAGCAGCCCCAGCATTTT
14 once TRBD1 TRBJ1-2 TRBV20-1 CSAYRDRGAYGYTF TGCAGTGCTTACCGGGACAGGGGAGCCTATGGCTACACCTTC
15 few TRBD1 TRBJ1-6 TRBV4-1 CASSQVGTGDPPLHF TGCGCCAGCAGCCAAGTGGGGACAGGGGACCCACCCCTCCACTTT
15 - - TRBJ1-6 TRBV10-3 CAISESGGEDSPLHF TGTGCCATCAGTGAGTCCGGGGGAGAGGATTCACCCCTCCACTTT
14 - TRBD2 TRBJ2-7 TRBV2 CASGGTSASYEQYF TGTGCCAGCGGGGGGACTAGCGCTTCCTACGAGCAGTACTTC
15 - - TRBJ1-1 TRBV25-1 CASSEDSGMNTEAFF TGTGCCAGCAGTGAGGACTCAGGGATGAACACTGAAGCTTTCTTT
12 - - TRBJ2-7 TRBV30 CAWSVPGDEQYF TGTGCCTGGAGTGTACCAGGGGACGAGCAGTACTTC
12 - - TRBJ2-7 TRBV7-9 CASSFGGYEQCF TGTGCCAGCAGCTTCGGCGGGTACGAGCAGTGCTTC
15 - TRBD2 TRBJ2-7 TRBV14 CASSHLGGPAYEQYF TGTGCCAGCAGCCACCTGGGAGGGCCAGCCTACGAGCAGTACTTC
14 many TRBD1 TRBJ2-7 TRBV10-3 CAIRAPGTGVEQYF TGTGCCATCAGGGCCCCCGGGACAGGGGTCGAGCAGTACTTC
14 - - TRBJ2-5 TRBV15 CATSREGTVETQYF TGTGCCACCAGCAGAGAAGGGACCGTAGAGACCCAGTACTTC
14 once TRBD1 TRBJ2-6 TRBV11-2 CASSSRTGADVLTF TGTGCCAGCAGCTCTCGGACAGGGGCCGACGTCCTGACTTTC
14 many - TRBJ2-7 TRBV2 CASSDEGGKYEQYF TGTGCCAGCAGTGACGAAGGGGGAAAGTACGAGCAGTACTTC
16 many TRBD1 TRBJ1-6 TRBV15 CATSRDLDRGGSPLHF TGTGCCACCAGCAGAGATCTTGACAGGGGCGGTTCACCCCTCCACTTT
15 - TRBD1 TRBJ1-5 TRBV6-5 CASRPRQGANQPQHF TGTGCCAGCAGACCACGACAGGGGGCGAACCAGCCCCAGCATTTT
14 - TRBD1 TRBJ2-7 TRBV11-2 CASSWDRGRGEQYF TGTGCCAGCAGCTGGGACAGGGGGCGTGGGGAGCAGTACTTC
14 - - TRBJ2-5 TRBV10-3 CATSESGLEETQYF TGTGCCACCAGTGAGTCGGGGCTCGAAGAGACCCAGTACTTC
14 many - TRBJ1-1 TRBV19 CASSDRGINTEAFF TGTGCCAGTAGCGACCGCGGGATAAACACTGAAGCTTTCTTT
14 many - TRBJ1-3 TRBV7-9 CASPPDPSGNTIYF TGTGCCAGCCCCCCAGACCCCTCTGGAAACACCATATATTTT
14 few - TRBJ2-2 TRBV19 CASSMAGATGELFF TGTGCCAGTAGTATGGCGGGGGCGACCGGGGAGCTGTTTTTT
15 - TRBD1 TRBJ1-1 TRBV7-9 CASIPPGQGFAEAFF TGTGCCAGCATCCCCCCGGGACAGGGATTTGCCGAAGCTTTCTTT
12 - - TRBJ1-2 TRBV7-9 CASSLTAGAYTF TGTGCCAGCAGCCTAACAGCGGGAGCCTACACCTTC
17 few TRBD2 TRBJ2-5 TRBV4-1 CASSQELAGWWQETQYF TGCGCCAGCAGCCAAGAACTAGCGGGATGGTGGCAAGAGACCCAGTACTTC
14 - - TRBJ1-1 TRBV4-1 CASSHVGTYTEAFF TGCGCCAGCAGCCATGTCGGGACCTACACTGAAGCTTTCTTT
15 many - TRBJ2-7 TRBV4-1 CASSREDLQSYEQYF TGCGCCAGCAGCAGGGAAGACCTTCAAAGCTACGAGCAGTACTTC
15 - - TRBJ2-2 TRBV5-1 CASSLAGERTGELFF TGCGCCAGCAGCTTGGCGGGAGAAAGAACCGGGGAGCTGTTTTTT